The entry below gives a single TCR beta chain sequence along with its context. This sample is part of a study of blood T cell repertoires in COVID-19. Background on the study: The study drew acute and convalescent COVID-19 samples from the United States, Italy and Spain.

Per the germline V gene, CDR1 is SEHNR and CDR2 is FQNEAQ (reference sequence). V lost 5 bases, J lost 8 bases, and 7 bases lay in between. The CDR3 consists of 11 residues. Source study methods: It was from reference gene primer amplification that nucleated cell counts were estimated. Measured with immunoSEQ multiplex PCR; TCRdb has only the in-frame clones, and not every one. That table supplies the V and J calls and clone size; D and trimming were determined from the DNA. Of more than 150,000 clones listed, 85% to 90% are singletons. The sample consisted of peripheral blood. The TCR comes from a woman in her 70s with COVID-19, enrolled during active disease. The chain joins TRBV7-9 to TRBJ2-1; D gene unclear. CDR3 DNA sequence: TGTGCCAGCAGCCGCGGTCATGAGCAGTTCTTC. Translating gives CASSRGHEQFF.